This T cell receptor beta chain was sequenced in a study of T cell responses to AZD1222 COVID-19 vaccine. As for the study in general: Recipients boosted at about 4 weeks or about 12 weeks are pooled. Study-wide results and caveats: Reportedly, nearly half the spike-specific TCRs target unmutated variant regions. Clonal diversity was possibly underestimated, and the donors were mostly white British, with more females.

On this clone: Its specificity is not known.

Some clones are missing from TCRdb's copy, which holds only in-frame ones; the method was immunoSEQ multiplex PCR. The profile shows more than 85,000 clones, around 89% of them singletons. The length of the CDR3 is 16 residues. CDR1 MNHNS and CDR2 SASEGT come from the germline V gene. V lost 3 bases and J lost 8; bases outside the gene matches: 10. The sequence was obtained from an adult in good health. Sample: peripheral blood, taken on day 0 of AZD1222 vaccination. The chain recombines TRBV6-1 with TRBJ2-1; TRBD2 matches at 10 bases. CDR3 in amino acids: CASSEQLAGVPYEQFF. In DNA, the CDR3 is TGTGCCAGCAGTGAGCAGCTAGCGGGAGTACCTTATGAGCAGTTCTTC.